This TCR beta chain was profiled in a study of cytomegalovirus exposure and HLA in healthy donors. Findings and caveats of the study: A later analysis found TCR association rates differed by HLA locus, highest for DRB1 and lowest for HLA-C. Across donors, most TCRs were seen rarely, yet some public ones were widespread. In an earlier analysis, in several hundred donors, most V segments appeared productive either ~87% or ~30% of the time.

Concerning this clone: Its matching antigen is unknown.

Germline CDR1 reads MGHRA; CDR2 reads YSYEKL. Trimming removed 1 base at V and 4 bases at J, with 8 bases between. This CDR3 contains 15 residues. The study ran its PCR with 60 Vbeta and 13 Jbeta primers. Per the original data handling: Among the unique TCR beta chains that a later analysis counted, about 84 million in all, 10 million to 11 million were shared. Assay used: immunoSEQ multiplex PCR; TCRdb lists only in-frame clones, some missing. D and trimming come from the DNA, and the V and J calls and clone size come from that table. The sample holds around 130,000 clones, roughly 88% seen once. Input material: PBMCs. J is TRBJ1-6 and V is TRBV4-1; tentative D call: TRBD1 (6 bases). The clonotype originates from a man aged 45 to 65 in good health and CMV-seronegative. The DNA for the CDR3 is TGCGCCAGCAGCCAAGGACAGGATTATAATTCACCCCTCCACTTT. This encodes CASSQGQDYNSPLHF.